This T cell receptor beta chain was recovered during a study of read filtering for tumor transcriptome and immune sequencing. Overall study context: Whole-transcriptome libraries were prepared after DNase treatment.

This clonotype occurred many times. V lost 5 bases, J lost 2 bases, and 16 bases stayed unmatched. The CDR3 is made up of 20 amino acids. CDR1 SGHVS and CDR2 FQNEAQ come from the germline V gene. The library was built from 400 to 500 ng RNA with molecular barcoded adaptors for alpha/delta and beta/gamma chains. One entry per CDR3 protein results from TCRdb running MiXCR on the reads. The data hold more than 45,000 distinct CDR3 sequences, with roughly an eighth observed a single time. The chain carries TRBV7-8 and TRBJ1-5; 12 nucleotides align to TRBD1. Sequencing used a population of CD138-negative cells sorted from bone marrow. The sequence derives from a donor at least 40 years old with multiple myeloma. Written as DNA, the CDR3 is TGTGCCAGCAGCGCCAAAGAACGGGGACAGGGGGCCGTGGGCAATCAGCCCCAGCATTTT. Translated, it gives CASSAKERGQGAVGNQPQHF.